Shown below are 28 T cell receptor beta chains from a single sample sequenced in a study of cytomegalovirus exposure and HLA in healthy donors. Amplification used 60 Vbeta primers and 13 Jbeta primers. Method: immunoSEQ multiplex PCR; TCRdb's copy keeps in-frame clones and lacks some. Of under 150,000 clones in the sample, about 74% were seen once. Sample: PBMCs. The receptors here all came from a middle-aged woman in good health and CMV-seronegative.

The CDR3 spells CASSLGQQETQYF. CDR3 coding DNA: TGCGCCAGCAGCTTGGGACAGCAAGAGACCCAGTACTTC. V gene TRBV5-1 combines with J gene TRBJ2-5; TRBD1 is a possible D gene (5 bases). The CDR3 extends over 13 amino acids. Trimming removed 0 bases at V and 2 bases at J, with 5 bases between. The germline gives CDR1 SGHRS, CDR2 YFSETQ.

A note on this clone: Germline is not matched at one junction end, which may reflect a read error. The chain carries TRBV7-9 and TRBJ2-7; 10 bases align to TRBD2. This CDR3 is built from 16 residues. Germline CDR1 and CDR2: SEHNR and FQNEAQ (reference sequence). In DNA, the CDR3 is TGTTCCAGCAGCCCTTTTCTAGCGGGAGCCTCCTACGAGCAGTACTTC. Translating it yields CSSSPFLAGASYEQYF.

In nucleotides, the CDR3 is TGCAGCGTTGTAGGGGGGGGGCCACGGAGAGATACGCAGTATTTT. This sequence encodes CSVVGGGPRRDTQYF. V and J are TRBV29-1 and TRBJ2-3; the D gene is possibly TRBD2 (7 bases). This CDR3 is built from 15 residues. Between the trimmed V and J ends, which lost 4 bases and 5 bases, there was a span of 19 bases. The germline V gene encodes CDR1 SQVTM and CDR2 ANQGSEA.

This clone was seen more than once but under ten times. The chain joins TRBV10-3 to TRBJ2-7; D not resolved. Germline V CDR1 and CDR2: ENHRY, SYGVKD. Deletions cut 9 bases from V and 5 bases from J, with 11 bases between. The CDR3 runs to 11 residues. CDR3 region: CAIGPSDEQYF. The CDR3 nucleotides read TGTGCCATTGGGCCTTCGGACGAGCAGTACTTC.

The rearrangement uses TRBV5-1 and TRBJ2-1, with 8 positions matching TRBD2. V gave up 4 bases and J gave up 0 bases; unmatched junction bases: 9. CDR1 and CDR2 (germline): SGHRS, YFSETQ. This CDR3 region has 17 residues. The CDR3 spells CASSPKAGTSSYNEQFF. The CDR3 bases are TGCGCCAGCAGCCCGAAAGCGGGGACTAGCTCCTACAATGAGCAGTTCTTC.

The V gene is TRBV16, the J gene TRBJ2-1; maybe TRBD1 (5 bases). Per the germline V gene, CDR1 is KGHSY and CDR2 is FQNENV. The CDR3 has 17 amino acids. V was pared by 0 bases and J by 2 bases, with 14 bases between. The CDR3 DNA sequence: TGTGCCAGCAGCCAATCGAAATTGAAGGGGACCTACAATGAGCAGTTCTTC. Its protein is CASSQSKLKGTYNEQFF.

This sequence joins TRBV5-1 and TRBJ1-4, with 12 bases that match TRBD1. V trimming: 4 bases; J trimming: 7 bases; junction bases outside the gene matches: 5. The CDR3 has 15 amino acids. Germline CDR1 SGHRS, CDR2 YFSETQ. CDR3 amino acids: CASSKGQGASEKLFF. In DNA form, the CDR3 reads TGCGCCAGCAGCAAGGGACAGGGGGCCTCTGAAAAACTGTTTTTT.

This rearrangement joins TRBV7-9 to TRBJ1-6; 8 bases agree with TRBD1. The CDR3 is 15 residues long. The V segment lost 5 bases and the J segment 8 bases; nucleotides outside the gene matches: 8. CDR1 SEHNR and CDR2 FQNEAQ come from the germline V gene (reference sequence). The CDR3 DNA follows: TGTGCCAGCAGCCCCAAATCAGGGGGCGATTCACCCCTCCACTTT. Its protein is CASSPKSGGDSPLHF.

CDR3 protein: CASSPTRAQETQYF. CDR3 DNA: TGTGCCAGCAGTCCTACTAGGGCCCAAGAGACCCAGTACTTC. The V and J genes are TRBV7-2 and TRBJ2-5, with TRBD2 as a possible D gene (5 bases). Germline assignment: CDR1 SGHTA and CDR2 FQGNSA. V gave up 6 bases and J gave up 1 base, with 12 bases separating them. CDR3 length equals 14 residues.

The rearrangement joins TRBV7-8 to TRBJ1-1, with a weak D call TRBD1 (6 bases). Per the germline V gene, CDR1 is SGHVS and CDR2 is FQNEAQ. Between the trimmed V and J ends, which lost 6 bases and 4 bases, there was a span of 18 bases. The CDR3 contains 15 residues. The CDR3 loop reads CASRLEQGYSTEAFF. The CDR3 DNA follows: TGTGCCAGCAGGCTAGAACAGGGATATAGCACTGAAGCTTTCTTT.

The chain is built from TRBV5-1 and TRBJ2-1; TRBD2 aligns across 13 bases. After removal of 3 bases from V and 9 bases from J, the junction contained 12 bases not matched to a gene. The V gene's germline CDR1 is SGHRS and CDR2 YFSETQ. This CDR3 contains 17 residues. CDR3 amino acids: CASSSKTLAGGQGEQFF. DNA of the CDR3: TGCGCCAGCAGCTCAAAAACACTAGCGGGGGGGCAGGGTGAGCAGTTCTTC.

About this clone: No DNA is shown, since the ends of the CDR3 on it are uncertain; the CDR3 is the one TCRdb lists. The genes are TRBV9 and TRBJ1-2; TRBD1 reflects the table's D call only, with no check against the DNA. Ends included, the CDR3 has 12 residues. CDR1 and CDR2 (germline): SGDLS, YYNGEE. CDR3 sequence: CASSVGQGAVLF.

The chain joins TRBV11-2 to TRBJ1-2; no clear D. Germline CDR1 and CDR2: SGHAT and FQNNGV. The CDR3 runs 14 residues. V was pared by 0 bases and J by 4 bases, with 9 bases between. This CDR3 is CASSLDSYSYGYTF. As DNA, the CDR3 is TGTGCCAGCAGCTTAGATAGTTACTCCTATGGCTACACCTTC. The variable domain in full, with the rest retrieved from reference TRBV11-2 and TRBJ1-2, is EAGVAQSPRYKIIEKRQSVAFWCNPISGHATLYWYQQILGQGPKLLIQFQNNGVVDDSQLPKDRFSAERLKGVDSTLKIQPAKLEDSAVYLCASSLDSYSYGYTFGSGTRLTVV.

The chain combines TRBV9 with TRBJ1-6; 7 nucleotides agree with TRBD1. The CDR3 is 16 residues long. V was pared by 3 bases and J by 5 bases, with 8 bases of the junction left unmatched. Germline V gene sequence: CDR1 SGDLS, CDR2 YYNGEE. The DNA for the CDR3 is TGTGCCAGCAGCGCCGAGACAGGGATTAATAATTCACCCCTCCACTTT. Translated, it gives CASSAETGINNSPLHF. Variable domain in full (rest from reference TRBV9 and TRBJ1-6): DSGVTQTPKHLITATGQRVTLRCSPRSGDLSVYWYQQSLDQGLQFLIQYYNGEERAKGNILERFSAQQFPDLHSELNLSSLELGDSALYFCASSAETGINNSPLHFGNGTRLTVT.

The chain is built from TRBV5-4 and TRBJ1-1; D may be TRBD1 (5 bases). Germline V gene data show CDR1 as SGHNT and CDR2 as YYREEE (reference sequence). CDR3 size: 16 residues. V lost 1 base and J lost 1, with 14 bases in between. Written as DNA, the CDR3 is TGTGCCAGCAGCTTGAACGGGTTAGGGGAGAACACTGAAGCTTTCTTT. It codes for CASSLNGLGENTEAFF.

The V and J genes are TRBV28 and TRBJ2-7; D may be TRBD2 (7 bases). Trimming took 6 bases from V and 2 from J, leaving 14 bases between them. Germline V gene lookup returns CDR1 MDHEN and CDR2 SYDVKM. The CDR3 has 14 amino acids. CDR3 amino acids: CASSGLGGTYEQYF. In DNA form, the CDR3 reads TGTGCCAGCAGCGGACTAGGGGGTACCTACGAGCAGTACTTC.

The V and J genes are TRBV27 and TRBJ1-1, with D hard to call. Germline V gives CDR1 MNHEY, CDR2 SMNVEV (reference sequence). The V end was cut by 4 bases, the J end by 3 bases, with 9 bases between. The CDR3 consists of 13 residues. The CDR3: CASSWREHTEAFF. Written as DNA, the CDR3 is TGTGCCAGCAGTTGGAGGGAGCACACTGAAGCTTTCTTT.

The rearrangement joins TRBV6-5 to TRBJ2-7; TRBD1 matches 7 bases. The germline gives CDR1 MNHEY, CDR2 SVGAGI. The trim removed 6 bases at V and 1 base at J, leaving 9 bases unmatched. The CDR3 runs 15 residues. CDR3 DNA: TGTGCCAGCAGCGCGAGACAGGGATCTTCCTACGAGCAGTACTTC. It is translated as CASSARQGSSYEQYF.

This clone was detected only a few times. The chain has TRBV7-9 and TRBJ2-1; 8 positions agree with TRBD2. Germline CDR1 and CDR2: SEHNR and FQNEAQ (reference sequence). This CDR3 is 14 amino acids long. J lost 6 bases, V lost 5 bases, and 6 bases had no gene match. The CDR3 loop reads CASSASGLANEQFF. Written as DNA, the CDR3 is TGTGCCAGCAGCGCCTCCGGACTAGCCAATGAGCAGTTCTTC. Filled out from reference TRBV7-9 and TRBJ2-1, the complete variable domain reads DTGVSQNPRHKITKRGQNVTFRCDPISEHNRLYWYRQTLGQGPEFLTYFQNEAQLEKSRLLSDRFSAERPKGSFSTLEIQRTEQGDSAMYLCASSASGLANEQFFGPGTRLTVL.

The chain uses TRBV15 and TRBJ1-1; D is unresolved. The length of the CDR3 is 12 residues. Germline V gives CDR1 LNHNV, CDR2 YYDKDF (reference sequence). Trimming removed 4 bases at V and 0 bases at J, with 3 bases between. In DNA form, the CDR3 reads TGTGCCACCAGCACAGTGAACACTGAAGCTTTCTTT. Residues: CATSTVNTEAFF.

This clone has a single count. The V and J genes are TRBV10-3 and TRBJ2-1, with D tentatively TRBD1 (6 bases). Germline CDR1 is ENHRY and CDR2 is SYGVKD. The V and J ends lost 7 bases and 8 bases respectively, with 9 bases between them. CDR3 size: 11 residues. The CDR3 sequence: CAIMGTHEQFF. CDR3 nucleotide sequence: TGTGCCATCATGGGGACACATGAGCAGTTCTTC.

This clone has a handful of counts. The CDR3 sequence is CASGLTGLSQDNEQFF. For the CDR3, the DNA is TGTGCCAGCGGACTTACAGGGCTAAGTCAGGACAATGAGCAGTTCTTC. V is TRBV5-6 and J is TRBJ2-1, with a possible D match to TRBD1 (6 bases). CDR1 and CDR2 (germline): SGHDT, YYEEEE. The CDR3 covers 16 residues. V lost 7 bases and J 5 bases, leaving 22 bases between the germline ends.

This chain connects TRBV6-5 to TRBJ1-3, with 7 positions matching TRBD1. CDR1 and CDR2 (germline): MNHEY, SVGAGI. CDR3 length equals 14 residues. With V trimmed by 2 bases and J by 4 bases, 2 bases remained unmatched. CDR3 DNA: TGTGCCAGCAGTTACACAGGGGCAGGAAACACCATATATTTT. It encodes CASSYTGAGNTIYF.

The J gene is TRBJ2-7, the V gene TRBV4-1; D possibly corresponds to TRBD1 (5 bases). CDR3 length: 12 residues. Germline V CDR1 and CDR2: MGHRA, YSYEKL. V shed 4 bases and J shed 9 bases, with 13 bases lying between them. The CDR3 bases are TGCGCCAGCAGCCTTGGGGCCCGGAGGCAGTACTTC. It is translated as CASSLGARRQYF.

The chain links TRBV19 to TRBJ2-5, with 13 nucleotides matching TRBD2. The germline V gene has CDR1 LNHDA and CDR2 SQIVND (reference sequence). This CDR3 contains 15 residues. With 9 bases clipped from V and 2 bases from J, the junction kept 6 bases outside the gene matches. The CDR3 sequence: CASRLAGGPQETQYF. The CDR3 DNA is TGTGCCAGCAGACTAGCGGGGGGCCCACAAGAGACCCAGTACTTC.

The gene calls are TRBV28 and TRBJ2-7, with D maybe TRBD1 (5 bases). Germline CDR1 reads MDHEN; CDR2 reads SYDVKM. The CDR3 is 16 residues long. V was clipped by 3 bases and J by 0 bases, with 15 bases between them. CDR3 residues: CASSLGYRFSSYEQYF. The DNA of the CDR3 is TGTGCCAGCAGTTTGGGTTACAGGTTTTCCTCCTACGAGCAGTACTTC.

On this clone: Other DNA sequences in this specimen translate into the identical CDR3. V and J are TRBV5-6 and TRBJ1-6, with TRBD1 matching 7 bases. Germline V gene data show CDR1 as SGHDT and CDR2 as YYEEEE. J gave up 5 bases and V 5 bases, and 7 bases lay outside the gene matches. The CDR3 totals 15 residues. The CDR3 DNA is TGTGCCAGCAGAATTACCGGGACAGATAATTCACCCCTCCACTTT. Encoded protein: CASRITGTDNSPLHF.

The chain employs TRBV18 and TRBJ1-2, with unresolved D. Germline CDR1 reads KGHSH; CDR2 reads LQKENI. The V gene lost 3 bases and the J gene lost 2 bases, with 7 bases spanning the gap. The CDR3 sequence is 13 residues long. The CDR3 region is CASSPPSNYGYTF. The CDR3 bases are TGTGCCAGCTCACCCCCATCAAACTATGGCTACACCTTC.